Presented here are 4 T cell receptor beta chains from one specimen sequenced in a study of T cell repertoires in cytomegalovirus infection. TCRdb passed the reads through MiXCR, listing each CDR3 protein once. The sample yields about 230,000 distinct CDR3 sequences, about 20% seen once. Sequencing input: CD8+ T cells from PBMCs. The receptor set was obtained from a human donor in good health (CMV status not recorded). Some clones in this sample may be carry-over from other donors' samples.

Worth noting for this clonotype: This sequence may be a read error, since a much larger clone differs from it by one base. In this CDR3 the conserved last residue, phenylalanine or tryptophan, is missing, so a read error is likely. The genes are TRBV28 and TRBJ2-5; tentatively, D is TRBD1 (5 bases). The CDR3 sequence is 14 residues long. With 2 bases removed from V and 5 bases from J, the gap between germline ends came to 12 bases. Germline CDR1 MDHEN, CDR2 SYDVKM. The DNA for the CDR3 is TGTGCCAGCAGTTTACAGGGATTCGGGGAGACCCAGTACTCC. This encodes CASSLQGFGETQYS.

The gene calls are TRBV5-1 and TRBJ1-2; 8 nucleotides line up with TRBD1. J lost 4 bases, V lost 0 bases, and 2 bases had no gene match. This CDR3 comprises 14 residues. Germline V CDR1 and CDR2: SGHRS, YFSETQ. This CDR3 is CASSLEDRVYGYTF. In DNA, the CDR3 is TGCGCCAGCAGCTTGGAGGACAGGGTCTATGGCTACACCTTC.

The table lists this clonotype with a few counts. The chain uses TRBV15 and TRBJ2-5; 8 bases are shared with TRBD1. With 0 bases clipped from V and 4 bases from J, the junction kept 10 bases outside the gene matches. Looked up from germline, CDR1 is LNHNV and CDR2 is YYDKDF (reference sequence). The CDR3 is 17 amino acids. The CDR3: CATSRDTDRGIGETQYF. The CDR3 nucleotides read TGTGCCACCAGCAGAGATACCGACAGGGGAATAGGAGAGACCCAGTACTTC.

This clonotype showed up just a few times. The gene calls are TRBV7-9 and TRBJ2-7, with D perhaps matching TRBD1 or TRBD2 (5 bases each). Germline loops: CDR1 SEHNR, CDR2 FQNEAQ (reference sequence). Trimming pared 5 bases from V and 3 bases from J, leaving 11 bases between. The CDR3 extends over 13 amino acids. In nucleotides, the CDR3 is TGTGCCAGCAGCCCGGGACCAAACTACGAGCAGTACTTC. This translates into CASSPGPNYEQYF. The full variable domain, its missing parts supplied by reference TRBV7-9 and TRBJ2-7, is DTGVSQNPRHKITKRGQNVTFRCDPISEHNRLYWYRQTLGQGPEFLTYFQNEAQLEKSRLLSDRFSAERPKGSFSTLEIQRTEQGDSAMYLCASSPGPNYEQYFGPGTRLTVT.